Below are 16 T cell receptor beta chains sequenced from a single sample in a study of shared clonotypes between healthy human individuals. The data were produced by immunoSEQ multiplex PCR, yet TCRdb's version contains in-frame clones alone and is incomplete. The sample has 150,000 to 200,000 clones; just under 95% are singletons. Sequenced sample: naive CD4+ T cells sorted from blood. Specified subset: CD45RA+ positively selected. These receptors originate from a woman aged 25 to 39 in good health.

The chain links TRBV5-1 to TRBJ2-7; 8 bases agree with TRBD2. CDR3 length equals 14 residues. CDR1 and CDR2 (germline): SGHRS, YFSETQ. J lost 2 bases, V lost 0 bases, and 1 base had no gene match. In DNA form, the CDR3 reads TGCGCCAGCAGCTTGGTACTAGCGGCCTACGAGCAGTACTTC. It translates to CASSLVLAAYEQYF.

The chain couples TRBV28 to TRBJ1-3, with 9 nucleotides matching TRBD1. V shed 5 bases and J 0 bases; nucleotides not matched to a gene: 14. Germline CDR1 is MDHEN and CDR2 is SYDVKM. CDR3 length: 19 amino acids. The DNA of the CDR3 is TGTGCCAGCAGTGGGGGACAGGGATGGAGTTATGGCTCTGGAAACACCATATATTTT. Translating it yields CASSGGQGWSYGSGNTIYF.

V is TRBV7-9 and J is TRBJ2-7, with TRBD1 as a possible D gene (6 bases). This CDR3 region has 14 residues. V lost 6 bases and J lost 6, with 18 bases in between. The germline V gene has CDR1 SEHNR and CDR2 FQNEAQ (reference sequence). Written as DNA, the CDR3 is TGTGCCAGCAGTCCGAAAAGGGACATGCGCGAGCAGTACTTC. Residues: CASSPKRDMREQYF.

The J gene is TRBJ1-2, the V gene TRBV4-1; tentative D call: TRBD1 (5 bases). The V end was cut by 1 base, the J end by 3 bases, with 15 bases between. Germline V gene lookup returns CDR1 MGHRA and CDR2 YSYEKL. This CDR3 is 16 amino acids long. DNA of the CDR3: TGCGCCAGCAGCCAAGTAAACCCCGGCAGGGACTATGGCTACACCTTC. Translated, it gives CASSQVNPGRDYGYTF.

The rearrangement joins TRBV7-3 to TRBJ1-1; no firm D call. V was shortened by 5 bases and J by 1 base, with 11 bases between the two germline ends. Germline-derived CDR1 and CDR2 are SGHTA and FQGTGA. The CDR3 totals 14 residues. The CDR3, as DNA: TGTGCCAGCAGCCCAACATCCGCGAACACTGAAGCTTTCTTT. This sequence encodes CASSPTSANTEAFF.

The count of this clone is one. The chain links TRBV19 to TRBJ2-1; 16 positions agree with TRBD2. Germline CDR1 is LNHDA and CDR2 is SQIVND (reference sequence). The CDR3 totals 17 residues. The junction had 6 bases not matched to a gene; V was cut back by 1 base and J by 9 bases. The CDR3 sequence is CASSIAAGTSGRGEQFF. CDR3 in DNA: TGTGCCAGTAGTATAGCGGCCGGGACTAGCGGGAGGGGTGAGCAGTTCTTC.

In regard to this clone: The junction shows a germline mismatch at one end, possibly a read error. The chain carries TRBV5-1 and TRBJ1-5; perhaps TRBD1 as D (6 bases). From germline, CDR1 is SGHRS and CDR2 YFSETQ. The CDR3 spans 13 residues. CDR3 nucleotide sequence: TGCGCCAGCAGATTGGGGGGCGATCAGCCCCAGCATTTT. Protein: CASRLGGDQPQHF. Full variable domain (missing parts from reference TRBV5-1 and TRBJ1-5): KAGVTQTPRYLIKTRGQQVTLSCSPISGHRSVSWYQQTPGQGLQFLFEYFSETQRNKGNFPGRFSGRQFSNSRSEMNVSTLELGDSALYLCASRLGGDQPQHFGDGTRLSIL.

CDR3 in DNA: TGCAGCGTGGGGAGCAGGGGTGGGTACGAGCAGTACTTC. The encoded protein is CSVGSRGGYEQYF. The rearrangement joins TRBV29-1 to TRBJ2-7; TRBD1 might be the D (6 bases). CDR1 SQVTM and CDR2 ANQGSEA come from the germline V gene. V was trimmed by 6 bases and J by 4 bases, leaving 16 bases between them. The CDR3 covers 13 residues.

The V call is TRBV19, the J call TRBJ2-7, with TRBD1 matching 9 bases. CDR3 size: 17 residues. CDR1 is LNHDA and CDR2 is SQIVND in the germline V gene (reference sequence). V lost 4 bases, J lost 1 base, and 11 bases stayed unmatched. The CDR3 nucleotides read TGTGCCAGTAGTAGGCGGACAGGGGCCATCACTTCCTACGAGCAGTACTTC. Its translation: CASSRRTGAITSYEQYF. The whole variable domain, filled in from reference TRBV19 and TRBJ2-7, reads DGGITQSPKYLFRKEGQNVTLSCEQNLNHDAMYWYRQDPGQGLRLIYYSQIVNDFQKGDIAEGYSVSREKKESFPLTVTSAQKNPTAFYLCASSRRTGAITSYEQYFGPGTRLTVT.

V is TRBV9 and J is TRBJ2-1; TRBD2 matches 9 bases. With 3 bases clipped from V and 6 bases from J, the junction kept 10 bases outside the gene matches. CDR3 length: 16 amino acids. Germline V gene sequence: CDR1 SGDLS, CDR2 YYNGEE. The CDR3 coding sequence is TGTGCCAGCAGCGACCTCCCGACTAGCGGAATCAATGAGCAGTTCTTC. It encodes CASSDLPTSGINEQFF.

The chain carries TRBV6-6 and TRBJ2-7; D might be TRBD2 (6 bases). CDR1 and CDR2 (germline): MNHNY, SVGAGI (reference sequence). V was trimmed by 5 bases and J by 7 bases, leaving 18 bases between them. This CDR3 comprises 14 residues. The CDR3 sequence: CASSPGKKEGEQYF. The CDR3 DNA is TGTGCCAGCAGTCCGGGAAAAAAGGAGGGGGAGCAGTACTTC.

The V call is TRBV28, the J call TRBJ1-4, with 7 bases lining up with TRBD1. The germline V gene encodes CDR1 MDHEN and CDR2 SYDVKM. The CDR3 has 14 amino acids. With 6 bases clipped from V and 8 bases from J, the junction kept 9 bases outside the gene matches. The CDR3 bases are TGTGCCAGCAGCCTTACAGGGGTGACGGAAAAACTGTTTTTT. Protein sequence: CASSLTGVTEKLFF.

This chain's CDR3 is CASSSDRGTRTSGRSEQYF. As DNA, the CDR3 is TGCGCCAGCAGTTCGGATCGGGGCACCCGGACTAGCGGGAGGAGCGAGCAGTACTTC. The V gene is TRBV4-1, the J gene TRBJ2-5, with 14 positions matching TRBD2. The J call could be wrong; TRBJ2-7 is a better fit for the DNA end. The CDR3 extends over 19 amino acids. Germline V lookup: CDR1 MGHRA, CDR2 YSYEKL.

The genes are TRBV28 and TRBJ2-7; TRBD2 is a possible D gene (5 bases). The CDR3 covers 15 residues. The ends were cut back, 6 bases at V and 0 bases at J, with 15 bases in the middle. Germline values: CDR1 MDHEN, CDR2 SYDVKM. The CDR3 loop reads CASSVEGVGSYEQYF. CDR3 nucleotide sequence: TGTGCCAGCAGCGTAGAGGGTGTAGGCTCCTACGAGCAGTACTTC.

CDR3: CASRAQTGYLETQYF. The DNA of the CDR3 is TGTGCCAGCAGAGCTCAGACAGGGTATCTAGAGACCCAGTACTTC. This rearrangement joins TRBV6-1 to TRBJ2-5, with 7 bases fitting TRBD1. This CDR3 is 15 amino acids long. V gave up 6 bases and J gave up 4 bases; unmatched junction bases: 11. Germline V gene data show CDR1 as MNHNS and CDR2 as SASEGT.

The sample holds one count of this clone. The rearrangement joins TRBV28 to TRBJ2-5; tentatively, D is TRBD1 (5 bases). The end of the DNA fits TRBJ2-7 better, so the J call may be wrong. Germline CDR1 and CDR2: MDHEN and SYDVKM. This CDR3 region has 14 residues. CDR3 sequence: CASSSATGRYEQYF. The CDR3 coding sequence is TGTGCCAGCAGCTCAGCCACAGGCCGATACGAGCAGTACTTC.